The clone carrying this T cell receptor (beta chain) has a handful of counts. Its antigen is not known. The entry originates in a study of response to subunit inactivated influenza vaccine. Study results and limitations: That few new T cells are recruited by each seasonal influenza vaccination was the authors' suggestion.

TCRdb re-called the RT-PCR reads with MiXCR, one entry per CDR3 protein. The sample contains around 480,000 distinct CDR3 sequences, approximately 10% of which appear only once. This clonotype was obtained from a man in his fifties who received an inactivated influenza vaccine. Specimen: PBMCs from blood, collected roughly 48 days after vaccination.

CDR3 residues: CSARWGDNQPQHF. As DNA, the CDR3 is TGCAGTGCTAGGTGGGGGGATAATCAGCCCCAGCATTTT. The chain combines TRBV20-1 with TRBJ1-5, with D maybe TRBD1 (5 bases). Germline V gives CDR1 DFQATT, CDR2 SNEGSKA (reference sequence). This CDR3 comprises 13 residues. V was trimmed by 3 bases and J by 4 bases, leaving 10 bases between them.